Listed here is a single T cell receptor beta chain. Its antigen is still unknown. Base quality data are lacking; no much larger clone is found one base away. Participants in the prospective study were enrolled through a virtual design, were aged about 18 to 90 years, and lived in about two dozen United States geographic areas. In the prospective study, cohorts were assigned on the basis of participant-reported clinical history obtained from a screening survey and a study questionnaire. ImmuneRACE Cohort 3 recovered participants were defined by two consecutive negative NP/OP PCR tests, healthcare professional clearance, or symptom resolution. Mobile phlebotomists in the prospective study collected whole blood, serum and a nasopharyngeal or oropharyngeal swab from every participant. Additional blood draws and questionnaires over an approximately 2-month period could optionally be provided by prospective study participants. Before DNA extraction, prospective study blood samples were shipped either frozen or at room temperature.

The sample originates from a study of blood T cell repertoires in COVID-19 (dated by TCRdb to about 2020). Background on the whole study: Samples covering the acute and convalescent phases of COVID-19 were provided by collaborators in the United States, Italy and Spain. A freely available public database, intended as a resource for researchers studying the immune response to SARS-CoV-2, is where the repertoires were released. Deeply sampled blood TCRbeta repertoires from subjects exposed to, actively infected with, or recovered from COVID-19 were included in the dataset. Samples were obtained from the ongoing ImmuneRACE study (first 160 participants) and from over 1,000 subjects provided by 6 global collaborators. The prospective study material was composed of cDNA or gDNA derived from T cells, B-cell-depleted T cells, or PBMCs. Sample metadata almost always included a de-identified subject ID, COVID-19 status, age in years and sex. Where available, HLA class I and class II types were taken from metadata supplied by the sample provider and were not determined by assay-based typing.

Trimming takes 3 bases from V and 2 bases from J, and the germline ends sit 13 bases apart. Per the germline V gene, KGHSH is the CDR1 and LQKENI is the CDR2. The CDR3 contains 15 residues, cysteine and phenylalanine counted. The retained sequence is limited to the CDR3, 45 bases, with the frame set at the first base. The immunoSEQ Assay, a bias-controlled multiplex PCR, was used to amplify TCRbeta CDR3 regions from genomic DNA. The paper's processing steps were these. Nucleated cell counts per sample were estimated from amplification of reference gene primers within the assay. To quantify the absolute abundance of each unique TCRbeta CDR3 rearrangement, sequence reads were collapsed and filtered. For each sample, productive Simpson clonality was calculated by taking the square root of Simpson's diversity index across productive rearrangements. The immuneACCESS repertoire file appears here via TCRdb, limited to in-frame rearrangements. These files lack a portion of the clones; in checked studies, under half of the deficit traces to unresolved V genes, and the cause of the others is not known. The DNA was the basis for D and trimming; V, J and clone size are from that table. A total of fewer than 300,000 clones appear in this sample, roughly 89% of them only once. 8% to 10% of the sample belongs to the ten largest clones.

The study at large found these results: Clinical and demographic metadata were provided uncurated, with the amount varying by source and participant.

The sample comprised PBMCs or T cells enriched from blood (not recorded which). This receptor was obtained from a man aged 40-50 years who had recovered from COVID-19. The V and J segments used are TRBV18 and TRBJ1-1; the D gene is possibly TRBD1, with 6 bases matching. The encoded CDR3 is CASSPTQGFNTEAFF. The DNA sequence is TGTGCCAGCTCACCGACACAGGGATTTAACACTGAAGCTTTCTTT.